Below, one T cell receptor (beta chain) is given with its context. Its specificity is unknown. A much larger clone differs by one base, so this may be a read error. The sample originates from a study of CD8 T cells in ankylosing spondylitis. Using its own MiXCR run on the 5' RACE reads, TCRdb lists one record per CDR3 protein. The table records fewer than 250,000 distinct CDR3 sequences, roughly a tenth of them present only once. The germline V gene encodes CDR1 SGHRS and CDR2 YFSETQ. The CDR3 is 14 amino acids. Study-wide points: The study identified a TCR beta motif of fewer than 10 highly homologous variants that appeared characteristic of ankylosing spondylitis blood.

V and J are TRBV5-1 and TRBJ1-1, with D unresolved. This clonotype was obtained from a male donor with ankylosing spondylitis or in good health (not recorded which). Sequencing input: blood, either unsorted or a sorted T cell fraction (not recorded which). CDR3 nucleotide sequence: TGCGCCAGCAGTACCGACGGCGTGAACACTGAAGATTTCTTT. Translating gives CASSTDGVNTEDFF.